This TCR beta chain appears in the sequencing data of a study of CD8 T cells in Susac syndrome. V was pared by 8 bases and J by 4 bases, with 4 bases of the junction left unmatched. This CDR3 contains 12 residues. Germline assignment: CDR1 SQVTM and CDR2 ANQGSEA. RNA totalling about 0.5 to 1 ug underwent reverse transcription with random hexamers. From the immunoSEQ multiplex PCR reads, TCRdb called clonotypes with MiXCR, one entry per CDR3 protein. The sample shows approximately 150,000 distinct CDR3 sequences, approximately 95% of them seen only once. Sequencing of TCR beta covered CD8+ and CD4+ T cells obtained from blood. The TEMRA cells underwent FACS enrichment, while the CD8+ and CD4+ T cells underwent negative isolation.

This chain links TRBV29-1 with TRBJ2-5; 10 bases agree with TRBD1. The sequenced sample was CD4+ T cells from PBMCs. The receptor was isolated from a human donor with multiple sclerosis. The CDR3 here is CSTRTGGETQYF. The DNA for the CDR3 is TGCAGCACGCGGACAGGGGGAGAGACCCAGTACTTC.